This T cell receptor (beta chain) was retrieved from a study of CD4+ T cells in melanoma. Study results and limitations: Neoantigen-specific CD4+ T cells in melanoma reportedly had diverse differentiation states.

Using immunoSEQ multiplex PCR, the repertoire was profiled, and TCRdb retains in-frame clones only, with some absent. The repertoire holds 7,000 or so clones, with about three fifths as singletons. In the case of this clone: Its antigen is not identified.

CDR3 size: 13 residues. The V end was cut by 4 bases, the J end by 2 bases, with 9 bases between. Germline CDR1 is LGHNA and CDR2 is YSLEER. The genes are TRBV4-3 and TRBJ2-7; TRBD2 might be the D (5 bases). The TCR originated in a human donor with melanoma. The sequenced sample consisted of cells from a culture (not recorded whether cultured in vitro). The CDR3 region is CASSREGPYEQYF. CDR3 in DNA: TGCGCCAGCAGCCGTGAGGGCCCCTACGAGCAGTACTTC.